These 18 T cell receptor beta chains were all obtained from the same sample, sequenced in a study of identical twins. TCRdb re-called the 5' RACE reads with MiXCR, one entry per CDR3 protein. The table includes around 450,000 distinct CDR3 sequences, approximately 15% detected once. The sample also formed part of further work on yellow fever vaccine responses in identical twins.

Material: CD4+ T cells sorted from blood. The receptors were sampled from a woman aged 18-35 years in good health.

V and J are TRBV27 and TRBJ2-5, with 9 bases that match TRBD1. This CDR3 has 16 amino acids. Unmatched junction bases numbered 7, after V lost 4 bases and J lost 1 base. Germline CDR1 MNHEY, CDR2 SMNVEV (reference sequence). The CDR3 loop reads CASSSTGQGIQETQYF. The CDR3 coding sequence is TGTGCCAGCAGTTCCACGGGACAGGGAATCCAAGAGACCCAGTACTTC.

This clonotype was counted a single time. The CDR3, as DNA: TGCAGCGTTGAAGATGGACAGGGGACCATTCAGTACTTC. It is translated as CSVEDGQGTIQYF. The chain has TRBV29-1 and TRBJ2-4; 9 bases line up with TRBD1. V shed 0 bases, J shed 9 bases, and the junction held 3 bases outside the gene matches. The CDR3 covers 13 residues. Germline V gives CDR1 SQVTM, CDR2 ANQGSEA.

The J gene is TRBJ2-5, the V gene TRBV18; D possibly corresponds to TRBD2 (5 bases). This CDR3 has 15 residues. Trimming shortened V by 3 bases and J by 4 bases, and 15 bases separated the two germline ends. Germline assignment: CDR1 KGHSH and CDR2 LQKENI. CDR3 in DNA: TGTGCCAGCTCACCTCGCCCGGGAAATGGAGAGACCCAGTACTTC. This translates into CASSPRPGNGETQYF.

The chain carries TRBV5-1 and TRBJ2-7; 7 nucleotides align to TRBD1. This CDR3 region has 13 residues. V trimming: 2 bases; J trimming: 2 bases; junction bases outside the gene matches: 1. Germline V gene lookup returns CDR1 SGHRS and CDR2 YFSETQ. CDR3 residues: CASSFTGAYEQYF. The CDR3 DNA is TGCGCCAGCAGCTTTACAGGGGCCTACGAGCAGTACTTC.

At least ten counts were recorded for this clonotype. The rearrangement joins TRBV24-1 to TRBJ2-3, with TRBD1 matching over 7 bases. This CDR3 has 12 residues. V lost 5 bases, J lost 10 bases, and 5 bases stayed unmatched. Looked up from germline, CDR1 is KGHDR and CDR2 is SFDVKD. The CDR3 DNA sequence: TGTGCCACCAGTGCAGTACAGGGGTCGCAGTATTTT. Translation: CATSAVQGSQYF.

This clonotype showed up many times. The rearrangement uses TRBV10-3 and TRBJ2-1, with D maybe TRBD1 (5 bases). Germline V gene data show CDR1 as ENHRY and CDR2 as SYGVKD. The CDR3 is 11 amino acids. Trimming cost V 8 bases and J 5 bases, with 7 bases left between them. CDR3 residues: CAIGRDNEQFF. CDR3 nucleotides: TGTGCCATCGGCAGGGACAATGAGCAGTTCTTC.

In this sample, this clonotype turned up many times. The chain joins TRBV12-3 or TRBV12-4 to TRBJ2-3; TRBD2 matches at 11 bases. This CDR3 is built from 14 residues. Losses at the gene ends were 8 bases for V and 3 bases for J; bases not matched to a gene: 4. This CDR3 reads CASEGLAVTDTQYF. The CDR3 DNA reads as TGTGCCAGCGAGGGACTAGCGGTAACAGATACGCAGTATTTT.

This clonotype has more than one count but fewer than ten. The genes are TRBV18 and TRBJ1-1; TRBD1 is a possible D gene (5 bases). Germline V gives CDR1 KGHSH, CDR2 LQKENI. V was cut by 6 bases and J by 0 bases, with 8 bases left in between. This CDR3 has 13 amino acids. The CDR3 DNA sequence: TGTGCCAGCTCCGTGGACATGAACACTGAAGCTTTCTTT. It yields the protein CASSVDMNTEAFF.

In its sample, this clonotype was seen a few times. The gene calls are TRBV6-2 or TRBV6-3 and TRBJ2-1; 8 bases agree with TRBD1. CDR1 is MNHEY and CDR2 is SVGEGT in the germline V gene. This CDR3 has 20 amino acids. J was trimmed by 0 bases and V by 6 bases; bases with no gene match: 19. For the CDR3, the DNA is TGTGCCAGCAGAGCCATTTACCCCGTCCGGGACAGGTACTCCTACAATGAGCAGTTCTTC. It encodes CASRAIYPVRDRYSYNEQFF.

This clonotype has only a few counts. This sequence joins TRBV4-3 and TRBJ2-4, with 7 bases that match TRBD2. Germline CDR1 LGHNA, CDR2 YSLEER. The V segment lost 0 bases and the J segment 1 base; nucleotides outside the gene matches: 15. The CDR3 totals 20 residues. The CDR3 region is CASSQEVPSGLEVAKNIQYF. In DNA form, the CDR3 reads TGCGCCAGCAGCCAAGAGGTCCCTAGCGGCCTTGAGGTGGCCAAAAACATTCAGTACTTC.

The rearrangement joins TRBV28 to TRBJ2-2; D may be TRBD1 or TRBD2 (6 bases each). The CDR3 length is 14 residues. The V end lost 8 bases, the J end lost 0 bases, and 10 bases lay between the germline ends. The germline V gene encodes CDR1 MDHEN and CDR2 SYDVKM. CDR3 DNA: TGTGCCAGCCGGGGGCGGACGAACACCGGGGAGCTGTTTTTT. Protein product: CASRGRTNTGELFF.

This clonotype was picked up many times. The rearrangement joins TRBV11-2 to TRBJ1-1; 7 bases map to TRBD1. The V and J ends lost 5 bases and 6 bases, in that order; junction bases with no gene match: 12. This CDR3 is 15 amino acids long. Germline V gene lookup returns CDR1 SGHAT and CDR2 FQNNGV. The CDR3 reads CASSTPTGRGSEAFF. CDR3 coding DNA: TGTGCCAGCAGCACCCCGACAGGGAGGGGTTCTGAAGCTTTCTTT.

The chain links TRBV13 to TRBJ2-1; TRBD1 aligns across 8 bases. The CDR3 consists of 14 residues. V shed 1 base, J shed 8 bases, and the junction held 4 bases outside the gene matches. In germline, CDR1 is PRHDT, CDR2 FYEKMQ (reference sequence). CDR3 sequence: CASSLADRGYEQFF. In DNA form, the CDR3 reads TGTGCCAGCAGCTTAGCAGACAGGGGCTATGAGCAGTTCTTC.

This clonotype turned up a few times. This CDR3 reads CSVASGAPGANVLTF. The DNA of the CDR3 is TGCAGCGTTGCCTCCGGGGCCCCTGGGGCCAACGTCCTGACTTTC. The chain combines TRBV29-1 with TRBJ2-6; either TRBD1 or TRBD2 may fit D (5 bases each). With 4 bases removed from V and 2 bases from J, the gap between germline ends came to 12 bases. Germline CDR1 and CDR2: SQVTM and ANQGSEA. The CDR3 totals 15 residues.

This clonotype was counted a few times. The chain uses TRBV6-5 and TRBJ2-3, with 7 bases fitting TRBD2. CDR1 and CDR2 (germline): MNHEY, SVGAGI. With 4 bases clipped from V and 4 bases from J, the junction kept 11 bases outside the gene matches. The CDR3 consists of 16 residues. The CDR3 is CASSSSTSVPADTQYF. CDR3 nucleotide sequence: TGTGCCAGCAGTTCGTCCACTAGCGTCCCAGCAGATACGCAGTATTTT.

Turning to this clonotype: One end of the junction varies from germline; a read error may be responsible. The chain links TRBV5-7 to TRBJ2-7, with D perhaps TRBD1 or TRBD2 (5 bases each). TRBV5-7 is recorded as an ORF, its role being uncertain. The CDR3 totals 16 residues. The CDR3 nucleotides read TGTGCCAGCAGCCCTGGGACCCTGCCTCTTCCCTACGAGCTGTACTTC. It translates to CASSPGTLPLPYELYF.

The rearrangement uses TRBV3-1 and TRBJ2-7; D is possibly TRBD2 (5 bases). Germline values: CDR1 LGHDT, CDR2 YNNKEL (reference sequence). The CDR3 totals 11 residues. V lost 6 bases and J 7 bases, leaving 10 bases between the germline ends. In DNA form, the CDR3 reads TGTGCCAGCAGGAGGACTGGAGAGCAGTACTTC. Its protein product is CASRRTGEQYF.

This clonotype was detected a few times. The chain couples TRBV12-5 to TRBJ1-1; D is possibly TRBD1 (5 bases). From germline, CDR1 is LGHNT and CDR2 FRNRAP. The CDR3 is 15 residues long. V lost 0 bases and J 7 bases, leaving 15 bases between the germline ends. The CDR3 DNA sequence: TGTGCTAGTGGTTTGGTCGTGGGGGGTTTGATTGAAGCTTTCTTT. It translates to CASGLVVGGLIEAFF.